The 24 T cell receptor beta chains below were found in one sample sequenced in a study of untreated major depressive disorder. Clones were sequenced by immunoSEQ multiplex PCR, and TCRdb holds only the in-frame ones, with some missing. Of roughly 13,000 clones in the sample, nearly 95% are singletons; the top ten hold approximately 0.82%. Overall study findings and caveats: TRBV05-01 (Vbeta 5.1) usage was higher in CD4+ T cells of depressed patients than controls.

No antigen is known for these receptors. Sequencing was carried out using CD4+ T cells from PBMCs. The receptors derive from a man younger than 45 with major depressive disorder.

Written as DNA, the CDR3 is TGTGCCAGCAGCCTGGACCTTAACTATGGCTACACCTTC. Translation gives CASSLDLNYGYTF. The chain carries TRBV7-3 and TRBJ1-2; unclear D gene. Per germline, CDR1 SGHTA and CDR2 FQGTGA. The V end lost 5 bases, the J end lost 1 base, and 8 bases lay between the germline ends. CDR3 length equals 13 residues.

The chain couples TRBV5-4 to TRBJ2-7; TRBD1 or TRBD2 may be the D gene (6 bases each). The CDR3 has 15 residues. Germline CDR1 is SGHNT and CDR2 is YYREEE (reference sequence). Between the trimmed V and J ends, which lost 0 bases and 2 bases, there was a span of 12 bases. The CDR3 DNA is TGTGCCAGCAGCTTGGAGGGGGGTTCCACCTACGAGCAGTACTTC. Translating gives CASSLEGGSTYEQYF.

The gene calls are TRBV5-1 and TRBJ2-2; D not resolved. Per the germline V gene, CDR1 is SGHRS and CDR2 is YFSETQ. CDR3 size: 12 residues. V shed 5 bases and J shed 1 base, with 3 bases lying between them. This chain's CDR3 is CASSWNTGELFF. For the CDR3, the DNA is TGCGCCAGCAGTTGGAACACCGGGGAGCTGTTTTTT. The full variable domain, its missing parts supplied by reference TRBV5-1 and TRBJ2-2, is KAGVTQTPRYLIKTRGQQVTLSCSPISGHRSVSWYQQTPGQGLQFLFEYFSETQRNKGNFPGRFSGRQFSNSRSEMNVSTLELGDSALYLCASSWNTGELFFGEGSRLTVL.

Only one count was recorded for this clone. The CDR3 protein is CASSQGEAGEQYF. Written as DNA, the CDR3 is TGTGCCAGCAGCCAAGGGGAGGCGGGGGAGCAGTACTTC. The genes are TRBV4-2 and TRBJ2-7; D is perhaps TRBD2 (6 bases). Trimming pared 1 base from V and 7 bases from J, leaving 11 bases between. There are 13 residues in the CDR3. Germline V gene sequence: CDR1 LGHNA, CDR2 YNFKEQ.

This chain connects TRBV7-3 to TRBJ2-2, with a tentative D call TRBD2 (5 bases). Per the germline V gene, CDR1 is SGHTA and CDR2 is FQGTGA. V was pared by 5 bases and J by 5 bases, with 12 bases between. The CDR3 consists of 14 residues. CDR3 coding DNA: TGTGCCAGCAGCATCGGACTTGCGACCGGGGAGCTGTTTTTT. This encodes CASSIGLATGELFF.

This clone has a single count. This chain links TRBV28 with TRBJ1-2, with a weak D call TRBD1 (6 bases). Looked up from germline, CDR1 is MDHEN and CDR2 is SYDVKM. The V and J ends lost 2 bases and 7 bases respectively, with 14 bases between them. CDR3 length equals 14 residues. The CDR3 spells CASSLRQGHFGYTF. The CDR3 DNA reads as TGTGCCAGCAGTTTAAGGCAGGGGCACTTTGGCTACACCTTC.

The V and J genes are TRBV7-3 and TRBJ1-2; 8 positions agree with TRBD1. The germline gives CDR1 SGHTA, CDR2 FQGTGA. J lost 5 bases, V lost 0 bases, and 2 bases had no gene match. CDR3 length: 14 amino acids. The CDR3 region has the DNA TGTGCCAGCAGCTTAACCACAGGGGGGTATGGCTACACCTTC. This encodes CASSLTTGGYGYTF.

The chain joins TRBV19 to TRBJ2-7; no clear D gene. The CDR3 loop spans 12 amino acids. CDR1 and CDR2 (germline): LNHDA, SQIVND (reference sequence). Trimming removed 3 bases at V and 3 bases at J, with 6 bases between. Here the CDR3 reads CASSMPGYEQYF. The DNA of the CDR3 is TGTGCCAGTAGTATGCCCGGCTACGAGCAGTACTTC.

The rearrangement uses TRBV7-7 and TRBJ2-7, with 8 bases fitting TRBD1. The V segment lost 5 bases and the J segment 3 bases; nucleotides outside the gene matches: 6. This CDR3 contains 14 residues. From germline, CDR1 is SSHAT and CDR2 FNYEAQ (reference sequence). The CDR3 sequence is CASSAGQGFYEQYF. The DNA for the CDR3 is TGTGCCAGCAGCGCCGGACAGGGATTCTACGAGCAGTACTTC.

The chain carries TRBV11-2 and TRBJ2-1; the D is unclear. This CDR3 contains 12 residues. Germline V gene lookup returns CDR1 SGHAT and CDR2 FQNNGV. V was pared by 7 bases and J by 5 bases, with 9 bases between. The CDR3 here is CASTHGHNEQFF. DNA of the CDR3: TGTGCCAGCACTCACGGGCACAATGAGCAGTTCTTC.

The CDR3 DNA sequence: TGCGCCAGCATGCCGGGCCAAAGCTCTGGGGCCAACGTCCTGACTTTC. As protein: CASMPGQSSGANVLTF. This chain uses TRBV5-1 with TRBJ2-6; D uncertain. The CDR3 covers 16 residues. Trimming left V 6 bases short and J 0 bases short, with 13 bases between. CDR1 and CDR2 (germline): SGHRS, YFSETQ.

V gene TRBV4-1 combines with J gene TRBJ1-1; weak D call: TRBD1 (6 bases). The CDR3 is made up of 17 amino acids. Trimming left V 1 base short and J 4 bases short, with 19 bases between. CDR1 is MGHRA and CDR2 is YSYEKL in the germline V gene. CDR3 bases: TGCGCCAGCAGCCAAGTTTTTATCCGGGGGCATGTCACTGAAGCTTTCTTT. Translated: CASSQVFIRGHVTEAFF.

This rearrangement joins TRBV7-3 to TRBJ2-3; 10 bases line up with TRBD2. Trimming took 3 bases from V and 1 from J; bases not matched to a gene: 1. Germline lookup yields CDR1 SGHTA and CDR2 FQGTGA. The CDR3 is 15 amino acids. The CDR3 DNA is TGTGCCAGCAGCTTTGGGACTAGCGGCACAGATACGCAGTATTTT. Amino acid sequence: CASSFGTSGTDTQYF.

V is TRBV7-6 and J is TRBJ1-1, with TRBD1 matching over 7 bases. The CDR3 spans 15 residues. Germline CDR1 is SGHVS and CDR2 is FNYEAQ. Trimming took 4 bases from V and 3 from J; bases not matched to a gene: 8. The CDR3 region is CASSSGGQYDTEAFF. CDR3 nucleotide sequence: TGTGCCAGCAGCTCCGGGGGACAGTACGACACTGAAGCTTTCTTT.

The V gene is TRBV6-1, the J gene TRBJ1-2; D unclear. CDR1 and CDR2 from the germline V gene are MNHNS and SASEGT. V dropped 3 bases and J dropped 6 bases, with 11 bases sitting between them. The CDR3 spans 13 residues. This CDR3 reads CASSEPPYHGYTF. The CDR3 region has the DNA TGTGCCAGCAGTGAGCCGCCCTACCATGGCTACACCTTC.

This sequence joins TRBV19 and TRBJ2-7, with TRBD1 as a possible D gene (5 bases). Trimming shortened V by 4 bases and J by 1 base, and 5 bases separated the two germline ends. The CDR3 has 12 residues. Per the germline V gene, CDR1 is LNHDA and CDR2 is SQIVND (reference sequence). In nucleotides, the CDR3 is TGTGCCAGTAGTACAGGGTCCTACGAGCAGTACTTC. Translated, it gives CASSTGSYEQYF.

This clone has just a few counts. V usage is TRBV29-1 and J usage is TRBJ1-1, with D uncertain. The CDR3 is 13 amino acids. Trimming shortened V by 5 bases and J by 1 base, and 11 bases separated the two germline ends. In germline, CDR1 is SQVTM, CDR2 ANQGSEA. In nucleotides, the CDR3 is TGCAGCGTTATTAGACCGCCGAACACTGAAGCTTTCTTT. It encodes CSVIRPPNTEAFF.

This sequence joins TRBV28 and TRBJ1-6; D unresolved. The length of the CDR3 is 13 residues. Germline CDR1 reads MDHEN; CDR2 reads SYDVKM. Trimming took off 4 bases at V and 10 bases at J, with 11 bases between the two ends. For the CDR3, the DNA is TGTGCCAGCAGTTGGACGCGTCGGTCACCCCTCCACTTT. Its translation: CASSWTRRSPLHF. The full variable domain, completed using reference TRBV28 and TRBJ1-6, is DVKVTQSSRYLVKRTGEKVFLECVQDMDHENMFWYRQDPGLGLRLIYFSYDVKMKEKGDIPEGYSVSREKKERFSLILESASTNQTSMYLCASSWTRRSPLHFGNGTRLTVT.

The rearrangement joins TRBV6-6 to TRBJ1-5; 7 bases are shared with TRBD1. Per germline, CDR1 MNHNY and CDR2 SVGAGI (reference sequence). Losses at the gene ends were 7 bases for V and 5 bases for J; bases not matched to a gene: 5. The CDR3 length is 13 residues. The CDR3 region has the DNA TGTGCCAGCAAGGGGGCAGGGGATCAGCCCCAGCATTTT. Translated, it gives CASKGAGDQPQHF.

The chain recombines TRBV30 with TRBJ2-3; D uncertain. The CDR3 loop spans 14 amino acids. Germline V gene data show CDR1 as GTSNPN and CDR2 as SVGIG (reference sequence). V lost 3 bases, J lost 5 bases, and 15 bases lay in between. The CDR3 protein is CAWSGSGLGDTQYF. In DNA, the CDR3 is TGTGCCTGGAGCGGCAGTGGATTGGGAGATACGCAGTATTTT. The full variable domain, rest sourced from reference TRBV30 and TRBJ2-3, is SQTIHQWPATLVQPVGSPLSLECTVEGTSNPNLYWYRQAAGRGLQLLFYSVGIGQISSEVPQNLSASRPQDRQFILSSKKLLLSDSGFYLCAWSGSGLGDTQYFGPGTRLTVL.

The J gene is TRBJ2-5, the V gene TRBV5-1; possible D gene TRBD2, 5 bases. Germline values: CDR1 SGHRS, CDR2 YFSETQ. This CDR3 comprises 16 residues. The V end lost 3 bases, the J end lost 2 bases, and 17 bases lay between the germline ends. This chain's CDR3 is CASSSHPTGWQETQYF. The CDR3 nucleotides read TGCGCCAGCAGCTCCCACCCAACGGGATGGCAAGAGACCCAGTACTTC.

V is TRBV5-4 and J is TRBJ2-7, with 7 bases aligning to TRBD2. The CDR3 extends over 14 amino acids. The V gene's germline CDR1 is SGHNT and CDR2 YYREEE (reference sequence). V gave up 0 bases and J gave up 7 bases; unmatched junction bases: 7. The CDR3 sequence: CASSLGNKGGEQYF. The CDR3 DNA is TGTGCCAGCAGCTTGGGCAATAAGGGAGGGGAGCAGTACTTC.

The chain employs TRBV5-1 and TRBJ2-1, with TRBD2 identical over 13 bases. The germline gives CDR1 SGHRS, CDR2 YFSETQ. CDR3 length equals 17 residues. V lost 5 bases and J lost 2; bases outside the gene matches: 7. The CDR3, as DNA: TGCGCCAGCAGTTCCCGGACTAGCGGGGGCCCCTACAATGAGCAGTTCTTC. Translation gives CASSSRTSGGPYNEQFF.

The chain joins TRBV21-1 to TRBJ2-3. TRBV21-1 is flagged as a pseudogene. The CDR3 totals 18 residues. The CDR3 DNA is TGTGCCAGCAGCAAAGGTAGGGCCACAGACGTGGTCGCAGATACGCAGTATTTT. It yields the protein CASSKGRATDVVADTQYF.